This record concerns one TCR beta chain sequence. The antigen is undetermined. Mouse gene names and germline throughout. The CDR3 is cut off 1 residue early in the read; its end comes from the germline J gene. Germline CDR1 is NNHDY and CDR2 is SYVADS. Between the trimmed V and J ends, which lost 2 bases and 4 bases, there was a span of 9 bases. The CDR3 has 13 residues. This specimen comes from a study of tissue T cells after allogeneic stem cell transplantation. Sequencing of TCRbeta CDR3 at survey depth gave sequences and template counts. Assay used: immunoSEQ multiplex PCR; TCRdb lists only in-frame clones, some missing. The sample has more than 7,000 clones, around 42% seen once. Study-level findings and limits: Few T cell clones were shared across patients, but motif clusters showed tissue-specific shared signatures. Anatomically similar tissues had similar TCR repertoires within each patient.

Time point given: mouse harvest day 7 after allogeneic transplant. Mouse grafts combined 10^7 T-cell-depleted bone marrow cells with 10^6 splenic CD5+ T cells. B6 (H2b) cells into BALB/c (H2d) mice; tissues taken at day 7 or 14. The TCR originated in a female BALB/c mouse given C57BL/6 T cells with graft-versus-host disease after an allogeneic hematopoietic cell transplant. The sample comprised gut tissue. The J gene is TRBJ1-1, the V gene TRBV13-3; D uncertain. The CDR3 bases that were read are TGTGCCAGCAGTGAAAGGGATAGCACAGAAGTCTTC. Residues: CASSERDSTEVF. In full, the CDR3 reads CASSERDSTEVFF.